The clone carrying this T cell receptor (beta chain) was counted once. Libraries were prepared by immunoSEQ multiplex PCR; TCRdb keeps only in-frame clonotypes and omits some of them. Found here are about 80,000 clones, approximately 94% of them singletons; the top ten hold 0.35% to 0.4%. CDR1 is SGHTA and CDR2 is FQGNSA in the germline V gene. This CDR3 has 14 residues. V dropped 2 bases and J dropped 10; count of bases not matched to a gene: 9. The record originates from a study of technical replicates of blood from several donors. Sample: T cells isolated from PBMCs. The chain carries TRBV7-2 and TRBJ1-1; 8 bases align to TRBD1. This TCR derives from a human donor in good health. The CDR3 region is CASSLSGGGEGAFF. The CDR3 nucleotides read TGTGCCAGCAGCTTATCAGGGGGCGGGGAAGGAGCTTTCTTT. The full variable domain, its missing parts supplied by reference TRBV7-2 and TRBJ1-1, is GAGVSQSPSNKVTEKGKDVELRCDPISGHTALYWYRQSLGQGLEFLIYFQGNSAPDKSGLPSDRFSAERTGGSVSTLTIQRTQQEDSAVYLCASSLSGGGEGAFFGQGTRLTVV.